This passage covers 32 T cell receptor beta chains from one sample sequenced in a study of T-cell reconstitution after alpha-beta-depleted transplantation in children. Preparation of the TCRbeta library was carried out with unique molecular identifiers. TCRdb itself ran the PCR reads through MiXCR, one entry per CDR3 protein. The sample yields fewer than 550,000 distinct CDR3 sequences, 10% seen once. The input for sequencing was PBMCs, taken before TCRalphabeta/CD19-depleted stem cell transplant. The receptors stem from a child between 2 and 9 years old with inherited bone marrow failure, due to receive a stem cell transplant.

This sequence joins TRBV6-2 or TRBV6-3 and TRBJ2-7, with D possibly matching TRBD1 (6 bases). CDR1 MNHEY and CDR2 SVGEGT come from the germline V gene. Trimming left V 7 bases short and J 6 bases short, with 25 bases between. This CDR3 is built from 16 residues. The CDR3 DNA follows: TGTGCCAGCAAAAGGGGCCCGGGACACATTCTTGGCGAGCAGTACTTC. Amino acids: CASKRGPGHILGEQYF.

This clonotype was picked up many times. This chain connects TRBV11-2 to TRBJ2-2; D gene unclear. This CDR3 is built from 13 residues. Germline V gene lookup returns CDR1 SGHAT and CDR2 FQNNGV. With 5 bases removed from V and 14 bases from J, the gap between germline ends came to 18 bases. The CDR3 sequence: CASSPLLPSDLFF. In DNA form, the CDR3 reads TGTGCCAGCAGCCCACTACTACCCTCCGACCTGTTTTTT.

Many counts were recorded for this clonotype. The genes are TRBV27 and TRBJ1-5, with D possibly being TRBD1 (5 bases). CDR3 length equals 14 residues. Deletions cut 2 bases from V and 7 bases from J, with 12 bases between. Germline V gene sequence: CDR1 MNHEY, CDR2 SMNVEV (reference sequence). Written as DNA, the CDR3 is TGTGCCAGCAGTTTACAGGGTACTCTCCAGCCCCAGCATTTT. The encoded protein is CASSLQGTLQPQHF.

The gene calls are TRBV29-1 and TRBJ1-1; D uncertain. CDR1 SQVTM and CDR2 ANQGSEA come from the germline V gene. V was cut by 6 bases and J by 1 base, with 15 bases left in between. The CDR3 is 14 residues long. The CDR3 sequence: CSVDSGFANTEAFF. DNA for the CDR3: TGCAGCGTCGATAGTGGGTTCGCGAACACTGAAGCTTTCTTT.

This clonotype was detected ten times or more. The chain uses TRBV29-1 and TRBJ2-1; 9 nucleotides agree with TRBD1. This CDR3 region has 15 residues. Germline V gives CDR1 SQVTM, CDR2 ANQGSEA. The CDR3 nucleotides read TGCGGTGCCCTGGTAGGGACAGGGTCCTACAATGAGCAGTTCTTC. Amino acid sequence: CGALVGTGSYNEQFF.

This clonotype was counted many times. The rearrangement joins TRBV30 to TRBJ2-5; D not certain. CDR1 GTSNPN and CDR2 SVGIG come from the germline V gene (reference sequence). With 0 bases removed from V and 5 bases from J, the gap between germline ends came to 7 bases. The CDR3 sequence is 12 residues long. The CDR3 DNA reads TGTGCCTGGAGTGTAAGGTCGGAGACCCAGTACTTC. This translates into CAWSVRSETQYF.

A word on this clonotype: A much larger clone lies a single base off, so this may be a read error. The gene calls are TRBV28 and TRBJ1-5; 8 bases line up with TRBD1. CDR1 MDHEN and CDR2 SYDVKM come from the germline V gene. V trimming: 6 bases; J trimming: 3 bases; junction bases outside the gene matches: 19. The CDR3 sequence is 19 residues long. The CDR3 region is CASSLEKQGAVLTNQPQHF. The CDR3 nucleotides are TGTGCCAGCAGCCTGGAAAAGCAGGGGGCGGTCTTAACCAATCAGCCCCAGCATTTT.

This clonotype was seen ten or more times. The chain is built from TRBV10-3 and TRBJ1-1; D unresolved. CDR1 ENHRY and CDR2 SYGVKD come from the germline V gene. This CDR3 is built from 16 residues. Trimming removed 4 bases from V and 3 bases from J, with 18 bases in between. The CDR3 is CAISAGGGPGYTEAFF. In nucleotides, the CDR3 is TGTGCCATCAGTGCCGGCGGAGGCCCGGGATACACTGAAGCTTTCTTT.

The chain is built from TRBV19 and TRBJ2-1, with a possible D match to TRBD1 (6 bases). Germline CDR1 reads LNHDA; CDR2 reads SQIVND (reference sequence). V was clipped by 0 bases and J by 4 bases, with 10 bases between them. The CDR3 covers 15 residues. CDR3 sequence: CASSIDWDIYNEQFF. CDR3 sequence (DNA): TGTGCCAGTAGTATAGATTGGGACATATACAATGAGCAGTTCTTC.

This clonotype was seen repeatedly, ten times or more. V is TRBV6-1 and J is TRBJ2-7; D unclear. Germline assignment: CDR1 MNHNS and CDR2 SASEGT. V was cut by 2 bases and J by 3 bases, with 17 bases left in between. This CDR3 is built from 16 residues. The CDR3 loop is CASSEILRVGYYEQYF. The CDR3 region has the DNA TGTGCCAGCAGTGAAATTTTGCGCGTCGGGTACTACGAGCAGTACTTC.

Many counts were recorded for this clonotype. This CDR3 reads CASSLSGGVDIQYF. The DNA of the CDR3 is TGTGCCAGCAGCTTATCTGGCGGGGTCGACATTCAGTACTTC. The chain recombines TRBV7-9 with TRBJ2-4, with a weak D call TRBD2 (6 bases). V was pared by 2 bases and J by 8 bases, with 13 bases between. Germline lookup yields CDR1 SEHNR and CDR2 FQNEAQ (reference sequence). The CDR3 loop spans 14 amino acids.

J is TRBJ1-5 and V is TRBV19, with unresolved D. The germline CDR1 and CDR2 sequences are LNHDA and SQIVND (reference sequence). This CDR3 comprises 13 residues. The V end lost 6 bases, the J end lost 6 bases, and 12 bases lay between the germline ends. The CDR3 nucleotides are TGTGCCAGTAGGCGGGGAGAGGGTCAGCCCCAGCATTTT. This gives the protein CASRRGEGQPQHF.

This clonotype was observed at least ten times. The V and J genes are TRBV12-3 or TRBV12-4 and TRBJ2-2; TRBD1 aligns across 9 bases. This CDR3 is built from 15 residues. The J segment lost 5 bases and the V segment lost 6 bases, leaving 7 bases of the junction unmatched. This CDR3 is CASRAGTGNTGELFF. As DNA, the CDR3 is TGTGCCAGCAGAGCCGGGACAGGGAATACCGGGGAGCTGTTTTTT.

This clonotype showed up many times. The V call is TRBV20-1, the J call TRBJ2-1; TRBD1 is a possible D gene (8 bases). The V and J ends lost 6 bases and 7 bases respectively, with 22 bases between them. The germline V gene encodes CDR1 DFQATT and CDR2 SNEGSKA (reference sequence). The length of the CDR3 is 15 residues. CDR3 region: CSAPDREGVRNEQFF. The CDR3 DNA follows: TGCAGTGCCCCGGACAGGGAGGGTGTCAGAAATGAGCAGTTCTTC.

This rearrangement joins TRBV20-1 to TRBJ2-3; D ambiguous. Germline V gene sequence: CDR1 DFQATT, CDR2 SNEGSKA (reference sequence). V was clipped by 4 bases and J by 2 bases, with 19 bases between them. The CDR3 consists of 16 residues. The CDR3 here is CSAKIVGVAVTDTQYF. CDR3 coding DNA: TGCAGTGCTAAGATTGTTGGGGTCGCGGTCACAGATACGCAGTATTTT.

This clonotype has more than one count but fewer than ten. The genes are TRBV19 and TRBJ2-1; 7 bases are a match to TRBD1. J was trimmed by 8 bases and V by 6 bases; bases with no gene match: 4. The CDR3 totals 12 residues. Germline CDR1 LNHDA, CDR2 SQIVND (reference sequence). CDR3 sequence reads: CASSRTGHEQFF. The CDR3 DNA sequence: TGTGCCAGTAGCCGGACAGGTCATGAGCAGTTCTTC.

This clonotype has ten or more counts. The chain combines TRBV19 with TRBJ2-7; the D is unclear. V gave up 1 base and J gave up 2 bases, with 18 bases separating them. There are 17 residues in the CDR3. Germline V lookup: CDR1 LNHDA, CDR2 SQIVND (reference sequence). The DNA for the CDR3 is TGTGCCAGTAGTATAGCCTCCCATCCGGACCGACCCTACGAGCAGTACTTC. Residues: CASSIASHPDRPYEQYF.

In its sample, this clonotype was seen many times. J is TRBJ2-3 and V is TRBV4-3, with TRBD2 identical over 9 bases. The CDR3 loop spans 16 amino acids. Germline CDR1 is LGHNA and CDR2 is YSLEER. V lost 1 base, J lost 6 bases, and 8 bases stayed unmatched. The CDR3 region is CASSQVVASGIDTQYF. The CDR3 nucleotides are TGCGCCAGCAGCCAAGTCGTGGCTAGCGGGATTGATACGCAGTATTTT.

This clonotype was detected only a few times. The chain links TRBV12-3 or TRBV12-4 to TRBJ2-1; TRBD1 aligns across 7 bases. The CDR3 sequence is 17 residues long. Losses at the gene ends were 5 bases for V and 6 bases for J; bases not matched to a gene: 16. The CDR3 coding sequence is TGTGCCAGCAGTCCGGATCCGGGACAGACGCCTCGCAATGAGCAGTTCTTC. It translates to CASSPDPGQTPRNEQFF.

About this clonotype itself: At one of its ends the junction is not consistent with the germline gene, which may arise from a read error. V and J are TRBV20-1 and TRBJ2-1; no definite D call. Germline V gene sequence: CDR1 DFQATT, CDR2 SNEGSKA (reference sequence). CDR3 length equals 11 residues. Here the CDR3 DNA reads TGCAGCGCCCGCGACCACAATCAGCAGTTCTTC. Its protein is CSARDHNQQFF.

At least ten counts were recorded for this clonotype. This sequence joins TRBV29-1 and TRBJ2-3; perhaps TRBD2 as D (5 bases). Per germline, CDR1 SQVTM and CDR2 ANQGSEA. This CDR3 is 15 amino acids long. Trimming cost V 2 bases and J 5 bases, with 17 bases left between them. CDR3 nucleotide sequence: TGCAGCGTTGAATTGAGGCTAGTTGGAGGAGATACGCAGTATTTT. Encoded protein: CSVELRLVGGDTQYF.

In this sample, this clonotype turned up many times. The chain has TRBV4-3 and TRBJ2-7; 7 nucleotides match TRBD2. The CDR3 contains 15 residues. Germline assignment: CDR1 LGHNA and CDR2 YSLEER. Germline trimming cut 1 base from V and 2 bases from J; bases unmatched to any gene: 5. CDR3 DNA: TGCGCCAGCAGCCAAGTTGGGGAGGGCCCCTACGAGCAGTACTTC. Translation gives CASSQVGEGPYEQYF.

This clonotype was counted ten times or more. The J gene is TRBJ1-6, the V gene TRBV25-1; D might be TRBD1 (5 bases). CDR3 length: 15 amino acids. The V and J ends lost 0 bases and 8 bases respectively, with 11 bases between them. From germline, CDR1 is MGHDK and CDR2 SYGVNS. The CDR3 nucleotides read TGTGCCAGCAGTGAATATCGCGGGGGATATTCACCCCTCCACTTT. This codes for CASSEYRGGYSPLHF.

This clonotype came up many times. The chain links TRBV7-2 to TRBJ2-2; 7 bases line up with TRBD2. This CDR3 is built from 13 residues. Trimming removed 2 bases from V and 7 bases from J; junction bases left unmatched: 1. Germline-derived CDR1 and CDR2 are SGHTA and FQGNSA. The DNA for the CDR3 is TGTGCCAGCAGCTTACCGGGGGGCGGGGAGCTGTTTTTT. Its protein product is CASSLPGGGELFF.

V and J are TRBV28 and TRBJ2-2; TRBD2 matches 8 bases. J was trimmed by 4 bases and V by 8 bases; bases with no gene match: 18. CDR1 is MDHEN and CDR2 is SYDVKM in the germline V gene. The CDR3 contains 18 residues. CDR3: CASCRRGGHVPSTGELFF. CDR3 bases: TGTGCCAGCTGCCGCCGGGGGGGGCACGTTCCGAGCACCGGGGAGCTGTTTTTT.

This clonotype occurred many times. This chain links TRBV6-2 or TRBV6-3 with TRBJ2-7; a weak D match, TRBD2 (5 bases). Between the trimmed V and J ends, which lost 0 bases and 3 bases, there was a span of 12 bases. Germline values: CDR1 MNHEY, CDR2 SVGEGT. CDR3 size: 15 residues. The CDR3 DNA follows: TGTGCCAGCAGTTACTCGGGCCGGGGTCACTACGAGCAGTACTTC. This codes for CASSYSGRGHYEQYF.

This chain links TRBV12-3 or TRBV12-4 with TRBJ2-5; the D is unclear. Between the trimmed V and J ends, which lost 6 bases and 7 bases, there was a span of 15 bases. CDR3 size: 13 residues. The CDR3 bases are TGTGCCAGCAGCCCCGTTCCGTCAGGGACCCAGTACTTC. Its translation: CASSPVPSGTQYF.

This clonotype was picked up a small number of times. The chain combines TRBV2 with TRBJ2-2, with TRBD1 matching over 9 bases. Germline trimming cut 10 bases from V and 4 bases from J; bases unmatched to any gene: 10. The germline gives CDR1 SNHLY, CDR2 FYNNEI. The CDR3 has 15 residues. CDR3 coding DNA: TGTGCCACCGGATCCCGGGACAGGGTCACCGGGGAGCTGTTTTTT. Its translation: CATGSRDRVTGELFF.

This clonotype was recorded a few times. This sequence joins TRBV12-3 or TRBV12-4 and TRBJ2-3; TRBD2 is a possible D gene (6 bases). This CDR3 is 15 amino acids long. The V gene lost 3 bases and the J gene lost 2 bases, with 12 bases spanning the gap. The CDR3 DNA is TGTGCCAGCAGTTTTCGGGAGCACAACACAGATACGCAGTATTTT. It specifies CASSFREHNTDTQYF.

Worth noting for this clonotype: Just one base apart from a much larger clone, this may be a read error. The DNA for the CDR3 is TGCGCCAGCAGTGTCGGGGAGGTCGCCTACAATGGGCAGTTCTTC. Translation: CASSVGEVAYNGQFF. The genes are TRBV5-1 and TRBJ2-1; D possibly corresponds to TRBD2 (6 bases). The germline CDR1 and CDR2 sequences are SGHRS and YFSETQ. There are 15 residues in the CDR3.

Concerning this clonotype itself: A much bigger clone sits one base away, suggesting this may be a read error. J is TRBJ2-3 and V is TRBV27; TRBD1 might be the D (5 bases). The DNA end is more similar to TRBJ1-5, so the J call may be wrong. The CDR3 runs to 14 residues. Germline-derived CDR1 and CDR2 are MNHEY and SMNVEV (reference sequence). CDR3 nucleotide sequence: TGTGCCAGCAGTACGGGACCTAGCACAGATACGCAGCATTTT. Translated: CASSTGPSTDTQHF.

The chain carries TRBV7-2 and TRBJ2-1, with 8 bases matching TRBD2. Trimming cost V 1 base and J 3 bases; bases outside gene matches: 8. This CDR3 is 17 amino acids long. The germline V gene has CDR1 SGHTA and CDR2 FQGNSA. CDR3 protein: CASSLVGSGTFYNEQFF. CDR3 DNA: TGTGCCAGCAGCTTAGTGGGTAGCGGGACCTTCTACAATGAGCAGTTCTTC.